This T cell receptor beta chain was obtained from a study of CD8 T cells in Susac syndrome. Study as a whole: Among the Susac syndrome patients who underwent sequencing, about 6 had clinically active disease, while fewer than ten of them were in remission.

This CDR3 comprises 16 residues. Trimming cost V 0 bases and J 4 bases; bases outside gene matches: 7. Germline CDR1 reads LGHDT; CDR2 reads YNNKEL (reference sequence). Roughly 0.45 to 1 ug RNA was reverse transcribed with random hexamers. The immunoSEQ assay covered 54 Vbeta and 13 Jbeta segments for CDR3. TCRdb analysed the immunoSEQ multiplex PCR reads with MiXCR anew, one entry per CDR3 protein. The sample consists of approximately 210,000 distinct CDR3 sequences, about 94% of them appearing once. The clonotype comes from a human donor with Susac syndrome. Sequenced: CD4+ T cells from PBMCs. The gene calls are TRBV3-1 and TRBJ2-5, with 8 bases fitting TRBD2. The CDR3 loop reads CASSQEIGGAGETQYF. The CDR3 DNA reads TGTGCCAGCAGCCAAGAGATCGGGGGGGCCGGAGAGACCCAGTACTTC.